These 13 T cell receptor beta chains came from one sample sequenced in a study of blood T cells in healthy people across ages. Combining a sample-barcoded 5' primer with a J-beta primer mix, a second PCR ran for roughly 6 to 12 cycles. In TCRdb, the 5' RACE reads were re-called with MiXCR into one record per CDR3 protein. The sample lists more than 500,000 distinct CDR3 sequences; around a quarter were seen once. This sample also belongs to another study, concerning T cells of mothers and their children.

The sample consisted of blood. Source of these receptors: a boy aged 2 to 10 in good health.

The chain links TRBV25-1 to TRBJ2-5; D is unresolved. This CDR3 spans 11 amino acids. Per germline, CDR1 MGHDK and CDR2 SYGVNS. Trimming shortened V by 6 bases and J by 7 bases, and 9 bases separated the two germline ends. The CDR3 DNA reads as TGTGCCAGCAGGGGATCCGGGACCCAGTACTTC. Residues: CASRGSGTQYF.

The chain joins TRBV20-1 to TRBJ2-3, with 10 positions matching TRBD2. V lost 5 bases and J lost 8; bases outside the gene matches: 13. CDR3 length: 15 residues. In germline, CDR1 is DFQATT, CDR2 SNEGSKA (reference sequence). The CDR3 reads CSAWPSGRQWSTQYF. The DNA of the CDR3 is TGCAGTGCTTGGCCTAGCGGGAGACAGTGGAGTACGCAGTATTTT.

There are a few counts of this clonotype. J is TRBJ2-3 and V is TRBV12-3 or TRBV12-4; D is uncertain. CDR3 length: 12 amino acids. The ends were cut back, 8 bases at V and 7 bases at J, with 13 bases in the middle. The DNA of the CDR3 is TGTGCCAGCGGCCAGACTCTACATACGCAGTATTTT. As protein: CASGQTLHTQYF.

This clonotype has just a few counts. This rearrangement joins TRBV29-1 to TRBJ2-5; 7 bases are a match to TRBD1. The J call may be incorrect, as the DNA end agrees better with TRBJ2-7. This CDR3 comprises 14 residues. From germline, CDR1 is SQVTM and CDR2 ANQGSEA. CDR3 protein: CSVEHRGSGYEQYF. The CDR3 DNA is TGCAGCGTCGAACACAGGGGAAGCGGCTACGAGCAGTACTTC.

This clonotype has only a few counts. The chain couples TRBV19 to TRBJ2-7, with D hard to call. Germline CDR1 and CDR2: LNHDA and SQIVND (reference sequence). The CDR3 contains 14 residues. The ends were cut back, 3 bases at V and 6 bases at J, with 15 bases in the middle. The CDR3: CASSIGGPEGEQYF. CDR3 nucleotides: TGTGCCAGTAGTATCGGCGGACCCGAAGGCGAGCAGTACTTC.

This clonotype was counted only a few times. The chain couples TRBV25-1 to TRBJ1-2; no clear D. Germline V gene lookup returns CDR1 MGHDK and CDR2 SYGVNS. Trimming removed 8 bases from V and 1 base from J, with 17 bases in between. The CDR3 spans 15 residues. The CDR3 nucleotides are TGTGCCAGCCTGGAACCTGGAGGAGATAACTATGGCTACACCTTC. Residues: CASLEPGGDNYGYTF.

The genes are TRBV6-5 and TRBJ2-7; tentative D call: TRBD1 (5 bases). Germline CDR1 MNHEY, CDR2 SVGAGI. Trimming removed 2 bases at V and 5 bases at J, with 16 bases between. The CDR3 is 15 amino acids. CDR3 loop: CASSYRGKDTDEQYF. In DNA form, the CDR3 reads TGTGCCAGCAGTTACAGGGGAAAGGATACGGACGAGCAGTACTTC.

This clonotype was observed a few times. The rearrangement links TRBV5-1 to TRBJ2-4; D is ambiguous. The CDR3 is 10 residues long. The germline CDR1 and CDR2 sequences are SGHRS and YFSETQ. Trimming removed 0 bases from V and 15 bases from J, with 7 bases in between. The CDR3 here is CASSLGSPYF. The CDR3 region has the DNA TGCGCCAGCAGCTTGGGTTCTCCGTACTTC.

The rearrangement joins TRBV13 to TRBJ2-5; 13 nucleotides align to TRBD2. The CDR3 sequence is 16 residues long. V dropped 5 bases and J dropped 3; count of bases not matched to a gene: 6. The germline gives CDR1 PRHDT, CDR2 FYEKMQ (reference sequence). The CDR3 reads CASSQGTSGTKETQYF. In DNA, the CDR3 is TGTGCCAGCAGCCAAGGGACTAGCGGGACCAAAGAGACCCAGTACTTC.

This clonotype was observed many times. The chain recombines TRBV7-9 with TRBJ2-7; 8 bases line up with TRBD1. Germline V CDR1 and CDR2: SEHNR, FQNEAQ (reference sequence). Trimming cost V 3 bases and J 3 bases; bases outside gene matches: 1. The CDR3 consists of 13 residues. The CDR3 region is CASSLGTGYEQYF. The CDR3, as DNA: TGTGCCAGCAGCTTGGGGACAGGCTACGAGCAGTACTTC.

Here the CDR3 reads CASSPGGGANVLTF. CDR3 nucleotides: TGTGCCAGCAGTCCAGGGGGCGGGGCCAACGTCCTGACTTTC. The V gene is TRBV12-3 or TRBV12-4, the J gene TRBJ2-6; 8 bases align to TRBD1. The CDR3 covers 14 residues. V shed 5 bases and J 4 bases; nucleotides not matched to a gene: 1.

The chain recombines TRBV6-5 with TRBJ1-1; 8 bases are shared with TRBD1. The V gene end was trimmed by 0 bases and the J gene end by 11 bases; junction bases not matched to a gene: 11. Per the germline V gene, CDR1 is MNHEY and CDR2 is SVGAGI. CDR3 size: 15 residues. The CDR3 loop reads CASSYSRGQAAGAFF. The CDR3 bases are TGTGCCAGCAGTTACTCCAGGGGACAGGCGGCTGGGGCTTTCTTT.

This chain joins TRBV20-1 and TRBJ2-5; 7 positions match TRBD2. There are 15 residues in the CDR3. CDR1 DFQATT and CDR2 SNEGSKA come from the germline V gene (reference sequence). V trimming: 2 bases; J trimming: 2 bases; junction bases outside the gene matches: 8. Here the CDR3 DNA reads TGCAGTGCTAGAAGATCACCGGGACTACAAGAGACCCAGTACTTC. Translated: CSARRSPGLQETQYF.